This entry concerns a single TCR beta chain. Its antigen is unidentified. The ends were cut back, 4 bases at V and 5 bases at J, with 24 bases in the middle. The CDR3 covers 17 residues. The data belong to a study of blood T cells in healthy people across ages. General study findings and limits: Getting older went along with TCR beta diversity per million T cells dropping roughly linearly. Long-lived donors carried more naive CD4+ cells and greater diversity than aged donors. The authors considered diversity estimates from one million T cells to be underestimates. Unknown CMV status may confound age-related changes in expanded clones.

PCR was performed a second time for roughly 7 to 11 cycles using a sample-barcoded 5' primer and a J-beta primer mix. TCRdb reanalysed the 5' RACE reads using MiXCR and keeps one entry per CDR3 protein. Of around 650,000 distinct CDR3 sequences in the sample, less than 40% were seen once. The gene calls are TRBV12-3 or TRBV12-4 and TRBJ2-7; TRBD2 might be the D (6 bases). The receptor's source is a woman older than 75 in good health. The sequenced sample was blood. Here the CDR3 reads CASSYRPGGQGRHEQYF. The CDR3 nucleotides are TGTGCCAGCAGTTACAGGCCCGGAGGGCAGGGTAGGCACGAGCAGTACTTC.